The rows below give T cell receptor beta chains drawn from one sample of a study of blood T cell repertoires in COVID-19. The repertoire was sequenced with immunoSEQ multiplex PCR; TCRdb's copy has only in-frame clones and lacks some. The table shows approximately 74,000 clones, with about 90% occurring only once. The specimen sequenced was peripheral blood. These receptors all come from a woman at least 80 years old with active or convalescent COVID-19. CDR3s include the opening cysteine and the closing phenylalanine or tryptophan. D genes are given only for firm matches. Size is omitted from some rows. Given values are once, few, many or a class for expanded clones.

clone size: -; D gene: -; V gene: TRBV27; J gene: TRBJ2-3; CDR3 protein: CASSTGLISTDTQYF; CDR3 DNA: TGTGCCAGCAGCACGGGACTTATTAGCACAGATACGCAGTATTTT
clone size: once; D gene: TRBD1; V gene: TRBV10-3; J gene: TRBJ2-5; CDR3 protein: CAIRAGQGPQETQYF; CDR3 DNA: TGTGCCATCAGGGCGGGACAGGGGCCCCAAGAGACCCAGTACTTC
clone size: -; D gene: -; V gene: TRBV6-1; J gene: TRBJ2-3; CDR3 protein: CASSEGLQSSTDTQYF; CDR3 DNA: TGTGCCAGCAGTGAAGGGTTACAGTCTAGCACAGATACGCAGTATTTT
clone size: -; D gene: TRBD1; V gene: TRBV6-2/TRBV6-3; J gene: TRBJ1-1; CDR3 protein: CASSYPRGPMMNTEAFF; CDR3 DNA: TGTGCCAGCAGTTATCCTAGGGGGCCTATGATGAACACTGAAGCTTTCTTT
clone size: -; D gene: TRBD2; V gene: TRBV5-4; J gene: TRBJ2-3; CDR3 protein: CASSFGLAGYTDTQYF; CDR3 DNA: TGTGCCAGCAGCTTCGGACTAGCGGGGTACACAGATACGCAGTATTTT
clone size: -; D gene: TRBD2; V gene: TRBV20-1; J gene: TRBJ2-7; CDR3 protein: CSASHGRTPYEQYF; CDR3 DNA: TGCAGTGCTAGTCACGGGAGGACCCCCTACGAGCAGTACTTC
clone size: -; D gene: -; V gene: TRBV27; J gene: TRBJ2-5; CDR3 protein: CASSLMNSQETQYF; CDR3 DNA: TGTGCCAGCAGTTTAATGAACAGCCAAGAGACCCAGTACTTC
clone size: few; D gene: -; V gene: TRBV15; J gene: TRBJ2-7; CDR3 protein: CATSSRAGRSSYEQYF; CDR3 DNA: TGTGCCACCAGCTCCCGCGCGGGCCGGAGCTCCTACGAGCAGTACTTC
clone size: -; D gene: TRBD2; V gene: TRBV5-1; J gene: TRBJ2-5; CDR3 protein: CASSFNGEREKYF; CDR3 DNA: TGCGCCAGCAGCTTTAACGGCGAGCGGGAAAAGTACTTC
clone size: -; D gene: -; V gene: TRBV9; J gene: TRBJ1-2; CDR3 protein: CASSPGVNYGYTF; CDR3 DNA: TGTGCCAGCAGCCCCGGGGTTAACTATGGCTACACCTTC
clone size: -; D gene: -; V gene: TRBV4-3; J gene: TRBJ2-3; CDR3 protein: CASSQARAREGGTDTQYF; CDR3 DNA: TGCGCCAGCAGCCAAGCCCGGGCCAGGGAGGGGGGCACAGATACGCAGTATTTT